The rows below give T cell receptor beta chains drawn from one sample of a study of control samples from healthy donors and cancer patients. Method: immunoSEQ multiplex PCR; TCRdb's copy keeps in-frame clones and lacks some. The profile shows 60,000 to 95,000 clones, around 90% of them singletons. Sequencing input: PBMCs. All receptors derive from a woman aged 45-65 years with colorectal cancer. CDR3s include the opening cysteine and the closing phenylalanine or tryptophan. A D gene is named only where the DNA matches it firmly. Expanded clones are given a class, and other clones once, few, many or no size at all.

d_gene: TRBD1; j_gene: TRBJ1-5; v_gene: TRBV6-2/TRBV6-3; abundance: .; CDR3aa: CASSYRDRVPQPQHF; CDR3nt: TGTGCCAGCAGTTACCGGGACAGGGTACCTCAGCCCCAGCATTTT
d_gene: .; j_gene: TRBJ1-2; v_gene: TRBV21-1; abundance: .; CDR3aa: CASSKGWEFPRGYGYTF; CDR3nt: TGTGCCAGCAGCAAAGGTTGGGAGTTTCCGAGAGGCTATGGCTACACCTTC
d_gene: .; j_gene: TRBJ2-4; v_gene: TRBV6-5; abundance: .; CDR3aa: CASSYLGVGKNIQYF; CDR3nt: TGTGCCAGCAGTTACTTGGGGGTAGGCAAAAACATTCAGTACTTC
d_gene: .; j_gene: TRBJ2-5; v_gene: TRBV3-1/TRBV3-2; abundance: .; CDR3aa: CASSQAKSTQYF; CDR3nt: TGTGCCAGCAGCCAAGCCAAGTCGACCCAGTACTTC
d_gene: TRBD2; j_gene: TRBJ2-1; v_gene: TRBV28; abundance: .; CDR3aa: CASRGYGTRKLGEQFF; CDR3nt: TGTGCCAGCAGAGGCTACGGGACTAGAAAATTGGGTGAGCAGTTCTTC
d_gene: TRBD1; j_gene: TRBJ2-2; v_gene: TRBV9; abundance: .; CDR3aa: CASSVRAPGGTGELFF; CDR3nt: TGTGCCAGCAGCGTGAGAGCCCCAGGGGGCACCGGGGAGCTGTTTTTT
d_gene: .; j_gene: TRBJ2-5; v_gene: TRBV9; abundance: .; CDR3aa: CASSEFQETQYF; CDR3nt: TGTGCCAGCAGCGAATTCCAAGAGACCCAGTACTTC
d_gene: .; j_gene: TRBJ1-1; v_gene: TRBV12-3/TRBV12-4; abundance: .; CDR3aa: CASRLVADTEAFF; CDR3nt: TGTGCCAGCAGGTTAGTGGCCGACACTGAAGCTTTCTTT
d_gene: .; j_gene: TRBJ2-1; v_gene: TRBV23-1; abundance: few; CDR3aa: CASSPQGGNEQFF; CDR3nt: TGCGCCAGCAGTCCGCAGGGGGGGAATGAGCAGTTCTTC
d_gene: TRBD1; j_gene: TRBJ1-2; v_gene: TRBV2; abundance: once; CDR3aa: CASSALTGGSGYTF; CDR3nt: TGTGCCAGCAGTGCGCTGACAGGGGGAAGTGGCTACACCTTC
d_gene: TRBD2; j_gene: TRBJ2-1; v_gene: TRBV10-3; abundance: .; CDR3aa: CAISESLAGANNEQFF; CDR3nt: TGTGCCATCAGTGAGTCGTTAGCGGGGGCCAACAATGAGCAGTTCTTC
d_gene: TRBD1; j_gene: TRBJ1-6; v_gene: TRBV5-6; abundance: .; CDR3aa: CASSFGQGDSPLHF; CDR3nt: TGTGCCAGCAGCTTCGGACAGGGAGATTCACCCCTCCACTTT
d_gene: .; j_gene: TRBJ2-1; v_gene: TRBV27; abundance: .; CDR3aa: CASSVLTYSYNEQFF; CDR3nt: TGTGCCAGCAGCGTTCTTACTTACTCCTACAATGAGCAGTTCTTC
d_gene: .; j_gene: TRBJ1-6; v_gene: TRBV15; abundance: .; CDR3aa: CATSREINSPLHF; CDR3nt: TGTGCCACCAGCAGAGAGATAAATTCACCCCTCCACTTT